This TCR beta chain appears in the sequencing data of a study of cytomegalovirus exposure and HLA in healthy donors. Study-wide context: Researchers found that roughly 80% of under 450 genotyped donors fell within the Caucasian-associated ancestry cluster. General study results and limits: Later, an analysis showed that TCR beta chains associated with HLA were more clonally expanded than others that were equally common. Most observed TCR sequences were rare, whereas some public TCRs were detected in many donors. The listing of roughly 160 TCR beta chains classed them as cytomegalovirus-associated.

By share, this clone ranks as medium-sized (0.01 to 0.1%). Its antigen is as yet unknown. Primers included in the PCR were 60 Vbeta and 13 Jbeta primers. Sequenced by immunoSEQ multiplex PCR; TCRdb stores in-frame clones only, minus some. The sample lists nearly 110,000 clones, 82% occurring once. The sample comprised PBMCs. This TCR came from a man younger than 45 in good health and CMV-seropositive.

Here the CDR3 reads CASSPTGGGNTEAFF. DNA for the CDR3: TGTGCCAGCAGTCCTACAGGGGGTGGAAACACTGAAGCTTTCTTT. The V and J genes are TRBV6-5 and TRBJ1-1, with 8 bases identical to TRBD1. Germline lookup yields CDR1 MNHEY and CDR2 SVGAGI. V gave up 5 bases and J gave up 2 bases; unmatched junction bases: 7. The CDR3 extends over 15 amino acids.